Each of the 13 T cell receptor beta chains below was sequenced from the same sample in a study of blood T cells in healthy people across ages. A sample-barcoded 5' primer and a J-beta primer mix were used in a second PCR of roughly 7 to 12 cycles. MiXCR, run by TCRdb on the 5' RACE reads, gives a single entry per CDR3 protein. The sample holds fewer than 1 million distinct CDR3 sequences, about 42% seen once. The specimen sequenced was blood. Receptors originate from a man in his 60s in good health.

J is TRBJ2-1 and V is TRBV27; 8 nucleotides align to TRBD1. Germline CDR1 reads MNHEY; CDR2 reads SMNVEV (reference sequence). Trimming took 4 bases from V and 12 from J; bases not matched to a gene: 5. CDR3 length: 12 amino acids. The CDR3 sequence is CASSSRTGTQFF. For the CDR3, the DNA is TGTGCCAGCAGTTCACGGACAGGGACGCAGTTCTTC.

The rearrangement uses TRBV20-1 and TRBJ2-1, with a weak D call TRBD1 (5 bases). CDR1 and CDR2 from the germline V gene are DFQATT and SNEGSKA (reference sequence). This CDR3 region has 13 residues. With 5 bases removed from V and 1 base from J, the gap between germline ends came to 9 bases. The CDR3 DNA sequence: TGCAGTGCTTTCGACAGATCCTACAATGAGCAGTTCTTC. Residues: CSAFDRSYNEQFF.

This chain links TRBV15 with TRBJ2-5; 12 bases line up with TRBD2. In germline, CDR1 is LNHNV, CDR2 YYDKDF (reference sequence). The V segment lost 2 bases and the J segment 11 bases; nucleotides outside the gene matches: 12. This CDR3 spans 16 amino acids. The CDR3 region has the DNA TGTGCCACCAGCAGATTTGGACTAGCGGGGCTGAACAAGCAGTACTTC. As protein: CATSRFGLAGLNKQYF.

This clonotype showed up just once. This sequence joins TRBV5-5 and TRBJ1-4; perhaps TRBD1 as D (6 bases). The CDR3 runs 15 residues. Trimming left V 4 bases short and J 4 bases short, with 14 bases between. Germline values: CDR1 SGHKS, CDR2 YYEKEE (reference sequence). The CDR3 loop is CASSRGQLNNEKLFF. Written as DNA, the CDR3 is TGTGCCAGCAGCCGCGGACAGCTTAATAATGAAAAACTGTTTTTT.

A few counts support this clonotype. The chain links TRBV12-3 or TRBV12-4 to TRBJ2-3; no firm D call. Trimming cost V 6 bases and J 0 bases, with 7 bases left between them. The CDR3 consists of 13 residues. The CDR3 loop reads CASRVSSTDTQYF. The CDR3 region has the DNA TGTGCCAGCAGGGTCAGCAGCACAGATACGCAGTATTTT.

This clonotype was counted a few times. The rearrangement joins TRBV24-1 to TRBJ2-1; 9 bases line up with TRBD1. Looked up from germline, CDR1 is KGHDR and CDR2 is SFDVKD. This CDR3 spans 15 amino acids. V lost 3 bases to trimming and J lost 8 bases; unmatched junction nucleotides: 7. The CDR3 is CATSDLDRGRDEQFF. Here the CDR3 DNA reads TGTGCCACCAGTGATCTGGACAGGGGCCGTGATGAGCAGTTCTTC.

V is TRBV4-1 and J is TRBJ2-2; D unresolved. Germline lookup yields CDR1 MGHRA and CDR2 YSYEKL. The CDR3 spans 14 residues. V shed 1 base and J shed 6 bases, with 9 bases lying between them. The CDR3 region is CASSQGVVAGELFF. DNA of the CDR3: TGCGCCAGCAGCCAAGGAGTGGTGGCCGGGGAGCTGTTTTTT.

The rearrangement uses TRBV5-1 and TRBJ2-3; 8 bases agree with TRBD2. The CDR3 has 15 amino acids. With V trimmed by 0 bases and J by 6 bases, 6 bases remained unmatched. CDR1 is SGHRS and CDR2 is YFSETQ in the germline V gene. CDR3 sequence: CASSLGTSPRDTQYF. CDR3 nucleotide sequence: TGCGCCAGCAGCTTGGGGACTAGCCCTAGGGATACGCAGTATTTT.

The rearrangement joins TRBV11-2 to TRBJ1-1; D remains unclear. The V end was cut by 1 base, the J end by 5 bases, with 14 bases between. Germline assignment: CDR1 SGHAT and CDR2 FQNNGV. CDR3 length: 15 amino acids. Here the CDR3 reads CASSLASKGGTEAFF. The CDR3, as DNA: TGTGCCAGCAGCTTAGCTTCCAAGGGAGGGACTGAAGCTTTCTTT.

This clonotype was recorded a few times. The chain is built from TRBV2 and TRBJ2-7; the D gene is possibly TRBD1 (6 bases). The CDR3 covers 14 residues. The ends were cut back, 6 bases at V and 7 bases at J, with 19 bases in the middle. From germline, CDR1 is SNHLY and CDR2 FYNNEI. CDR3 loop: CASSKPGTIREQYF. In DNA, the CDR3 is TGTGCCAGCAGCAAGCCCGGGACAATTAGGGAGCAGTACTTC.

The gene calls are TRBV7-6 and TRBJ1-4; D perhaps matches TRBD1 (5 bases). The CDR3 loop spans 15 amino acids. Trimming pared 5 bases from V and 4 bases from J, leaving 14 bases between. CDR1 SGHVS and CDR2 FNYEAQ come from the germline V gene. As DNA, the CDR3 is TGTGCCAGCAGCCCCTGGGGGGGGAATAATGAAAAACTGTTTTTT. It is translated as CASSPWGGNNEKLFF.

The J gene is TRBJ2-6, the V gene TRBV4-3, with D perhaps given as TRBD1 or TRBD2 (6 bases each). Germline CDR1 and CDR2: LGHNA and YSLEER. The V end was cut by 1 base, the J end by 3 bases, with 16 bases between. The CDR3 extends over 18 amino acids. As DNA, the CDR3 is TGCGCCAGCAGCCAAGTGGGAAGGGGGGTGAATGGGGCCAACGTCCTGACTTTC. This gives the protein CASSQVGRGVNGANVLTF.

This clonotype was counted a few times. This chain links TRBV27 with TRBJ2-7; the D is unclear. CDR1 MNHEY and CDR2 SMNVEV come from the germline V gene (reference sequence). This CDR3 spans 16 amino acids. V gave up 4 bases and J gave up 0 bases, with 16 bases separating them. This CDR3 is CASSSTAGLSSYEQYF. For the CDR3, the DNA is TGTGCCAGCAGTTCCACCGCAGGCCTGAGCTCCTACGAGCAGTACTTC.